The clone carrying this T cell receptor beta chain was seen at least ten times. The antigen is unknown. In germline, CDR1 is SGHTA, CDR2 FQGTGA. V was shortened by 1 base and J by 2 bases, with 11 bases between the two germline ends. CDR3 size: 15 residues. RNA transcripts provided the template for amplifying TCR beta CDR3 regions. HTBI-primed first-round RT-PCR preceded second-round multiplex PCR. MiXCR, run by TCRdb on the multiplex PCR reads, gives a single entry per CDR3 protein. The data contain around 1,200,000 distinct CDR3 sequences, 35% to 45% of them singletons. This specimen belongs to a study of Graves' ophthalmopathy and Graves' hyperthyroidism. Study observations and caveats: Cross-validated, the 13-signature model showed 87.88%/81.08% sensitivity/specificity, and 80%/75% in the test set.

Aged 18 to 65, the patients with hyperthyroidism had under 2 months' duration and were newly diagnosed. Diagnostic conclusions were grounded in clinical symptoms, serum thyroxine, TRAb, thyroid ultrasound and orbital computed tomography. The chain is built from TRBV7-3 and TRBJ2-5, with D unclear. Sample: peripheral blood or thyroid tissue (not recorded which). The origin of this receptor is an adult man with Graves' hyperthyroidism. The CDR3 region is CASSLNGRKQETQYF. The CDR3 nucleotides are TGTGCCAGCAGCTTAAACGGAAGAAAACAAGAGACCCAGTACTTC.